The 11 T cell receptor beta chains below come from one sample, sequenced in a study of shared clonotypes between healthy human individuals. The method was immunoSEQ multiplex PCR; TCRdb's version includes in-frame clones alone and lacks a portion of them. This sample carries around 440,000 clones, approximately 77% of them seen once, and the ten largest clones take approximately 12%. Sequenced: PBMCs. The receptors stem from a woman aged 40 to 50 in good health. Some clones in this sample may be carry-over from other donors' samples.

V and J are TRBV4-2 and TRBJ2-7; 10 positions match TRBD2. The CDR3 length is 14 residues. Trimming cost V 4 bases and J 3 bases; bases outside gene matches: 3. CDR1 LGHNA and CDR2 YNFKEQ come from the germline V gene. The CDR3 DNA follows: TGTGCCAGCAGCCCCCGGACTAGCGGCTACGAGCAGTACTTC. This encodes CASSPRTSGYEQYF.

A few counts support this clone. The chain uses TRBV6-6 and TRBJ1-1; D gene ambiguous. With 4 bases removed from V and 4 bases from J, the gap between germline ends came to 10 bases. Looked up from germline, CDR1 is MNHNY and CDR2 is SVGAGI (reference sequence). The CDR3 covers 13 residues. The CDR3 nucleotides read TGTGCCAGCAGTTCCTGGGGTCTCACTGAAGCTTTCTTT. It yields the protein CASSSWGLTEAFF.

This clone was counted a few times. This rearrangement joins TRBV30 to TRBJ2-2; the match to TRBD2 covers 9 bases. The germline CDR1 and CDR2 sequences are GTSNPN and SVGIG (reference sequence). This CDR3 comprises 15 residues. Trimming removed 3 bases from V and 5 bases from J; junction bases left unmatched: 7. CDR3 coding DNA: TGTGCCTGGAGATTAGCGGGAGAGTGGACCGGGGAGCTGTTTTTT. It is translated as CAWRLAGEWTGELFF.

This clone appeared once. The V gene is TRBV9, the J gene TRBJ1-2; D unclear. This CDR3 has 14 residues. Germline V lookup: CDR1 SGDLS, CDR2 YYNGEE. Deletions cut 2 bases from V and 2 bases from J, with 10 bases between. CDR3 sequence: CASSVSPTNYGYTF. In DNA form, the CDR3 reads TGTGCCAGCAGCGTTTCACCGACGAACTATGGCTACACCTTC.

The chain has TRBV30 and TRBJ1-4; D might be TRBD1 (6 bases). The CDR3 totals 15 residues. Trimming cost V 6 bases and J 6 bases, with 20 bases left between them. Germline V gene data show CDR1 as GTSNPN and CDR2 as SVGIG (reference sequence). For the CDR3, the DNA is TGTGCCTGCAGAGGGACACGGGGGTCGGATGAAAAACTGTTTTTT. It is translated as CACRGTRGSDEKLFF. Drawing the rest from reference TRBV30 and TRBJ1-4, the complete variable domain is SQTIHQWPATLVQPVGSPLSLECTVEGTSNPNLYWYRQAAGRGLQLLFYSVGIGQISSEVPQNLSASRPQDRQFILSSKKLLLSDSGFYLCACRGTRGSDEKLFFGSGTQLSVL.

This chain joins TRBV18 and TRBJ1-5, with no clear D. Germline CDR1 and CDR2: KGHSH and LQKENI. V was shortened by 3 bases and J by 2 bases, with 11 bases between the two germline ends. This CDR3 contains 15 residues. The CDR3 is CASSPPSDGNQPQHF. DNA of the CDR3: TGTGCCAGCTCACCGCCCAGCGATGGCAATCAGCCCCAGCATTTT.

V is TRBV2 and J is TRBJ2-7; weak D call: TRBD1 (5 bases). Germline lookup yields CDR1 SNHLY and CDR2 FYNNEI. CDR3 length equals 16 residues. Deletions cut 7 bases from V and 2 bases from J, with 21 bases between. CDR3 sequence (DNA): TGTGCCAGCAATCCTTTCGGACATTCAGGCGCCTACGAGCAGTACTTC. It yields the protein CASNPFGHSGAYEQYF.

The J gene is TRBJ2-5, the V gene TRBV23-1; 10 nucleotides line up with TRBD2. TRBV23-1 is an ORF, and what it does is uncertain. V was pared by 4 bases and J by 1 base, with 12 bases of the junction left unmatched. The CDR3 length is 18 residues. CDR3 bases: TGCGCCAGCAGTCCGACTAGCGGGCCAGACCGTATCCAAGAGACCCAGTACTTC. It translates to CASSPTSGPDRIQETQYF.

V and J are TRBV5-1 and TRBJ1-1, with 7 bases that match TRBD1. This CDR3 is 16 amino acids long. Germline V gene sequence: CDR1 SGHRS, CDR2 YFSETQ. With 0 bases clipped from V and 1 base from J, the junction kept 6 bases outside the gene matches. The CDR3 here is CASSLAGGQRNTEAFF. In DNA form, the CDR3 reads TGCGCCAGCAGCTTGGCCGGGGGACAGAGGAACACTGAAGCTTTCTTT.

The gene calls are TRBV7-8 and TRBJ2-1, with 12 bases identical to TRBD1. Germline-derived CDR1 and CDR2 are SGHVS and FQNEAQ. This CDR3 has 16 amino acids. The V segment lost 4 bases and the J segment 11 bases; nucleotides outside the gene matches: 12. In DNA, the CDR3 is TGTGCCAGCAGCTACGGGACAGGGGGCGAGCCCGTGAAGCAGTTCTTC. Protein: CASSYGTGGEPVKQFF. Combining the CDR3 with reference TRBV7-8 and TRBJ2-1 gives the whole variable domain GAGVSQSPRYKVAKRGQDVALRCDPISGHVSLFWYQQALGQGPEFLTYFQNEAQLDKSGLPSDRFFAERPEGSVSTLKIQRTQQEDSAVYLCASSYGTGGEPVKQFFGPGTRLTVL.

This clone appeared a few times. This chain connects TRBV7-6 to TRBJ1-1, with TRBD1 as a possible D gene (6 bases). The V and J ends lost 1 base and 5 bases respectively, with 11 bases between them. The CDR3 extends over 14 amino acids. Looked up from germline, CDR1 is SGHVS and CDR2 is FNYEAQ. DNA of the CDR3: TGTGCCAGCAGCTTAGACAGGGATTGGACTGAAGCTTTCTTT. Amino acid sequence: CASSLDRDWTEAFF.